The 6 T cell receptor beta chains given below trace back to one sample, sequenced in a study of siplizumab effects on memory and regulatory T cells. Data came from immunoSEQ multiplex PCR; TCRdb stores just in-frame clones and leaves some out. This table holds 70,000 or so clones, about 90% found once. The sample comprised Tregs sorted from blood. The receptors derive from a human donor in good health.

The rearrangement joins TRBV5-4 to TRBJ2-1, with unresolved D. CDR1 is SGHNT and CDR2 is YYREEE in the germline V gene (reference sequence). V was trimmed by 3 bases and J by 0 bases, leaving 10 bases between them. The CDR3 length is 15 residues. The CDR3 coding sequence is TGTGCCAGCAGCTATAGCTCCTCCTCCTACAATGAGCAGTTCTTC. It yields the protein CASSYSSSSYNEQFF.

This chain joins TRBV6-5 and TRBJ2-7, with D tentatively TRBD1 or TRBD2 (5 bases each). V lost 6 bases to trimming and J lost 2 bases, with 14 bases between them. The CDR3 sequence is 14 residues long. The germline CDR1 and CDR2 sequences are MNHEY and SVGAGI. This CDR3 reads CASSPQRGPYEQYF. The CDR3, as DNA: TGTGCCAGCAGCCCTCAGAGGGGTCCCTACGAGCAGTACTTC.

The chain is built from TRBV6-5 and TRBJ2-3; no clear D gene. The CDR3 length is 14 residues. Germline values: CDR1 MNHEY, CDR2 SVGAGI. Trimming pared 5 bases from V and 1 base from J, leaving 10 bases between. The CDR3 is CASSPQWGTDTQYF. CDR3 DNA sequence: TGTGCCAGCAGTCCCCAGTGGGGCACAGATACGCAGTATTTT.

CDR3 nucleotides: TGTGCCAGTAGGCCTCAGGGGGTAAGCGAGCAGTACTTC. This gives the protein CASRPQGVSEQYF. This chain joins TRBV19 and TRBJ2-7; TRBD1 agrees at 7 bases. CDR1 is LNHDA, CDR2 SQIVND, per germline (reference sequence). V lost 6 bases and J lost 6; bases outside the gene matches: 8. The CDR3 loop spans 13 amino acids.

The CDR3 sequence: CASSFGETQYF. CDR3 bases: TGCGCCAGCAGCTTCGGGGAGACCCAGTACTTC. The chain combines TRBV5-1 with TRBJ2-5; D unclear. The V gene's germline CDR1 is SGHRS and CDR2 YFSETQ. The CDR3 sequence is 11 residues long. Trimming cost V 2 bases and J 5 bases, with 4 bases left between them.

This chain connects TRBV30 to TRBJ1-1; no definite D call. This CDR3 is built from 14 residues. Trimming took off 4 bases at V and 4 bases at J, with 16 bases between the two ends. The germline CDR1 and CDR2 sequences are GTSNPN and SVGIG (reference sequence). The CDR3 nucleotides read TGTGCCTGGATGATATGGGAGGTCGGCACTGAAGCTTTCTTT. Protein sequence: CAWMIWEVGTEAFF. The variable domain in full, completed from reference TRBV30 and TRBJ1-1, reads SQTIHQWPATLVQPVGSPLSLECTVEGTSNPNLYWYRQAAGRGLQLLFYSVGIGQISSEVPQNLSASRPQDRQFILSSKKLLLSDSGFYLCAWMIWEVGTEAFFGQGTRLTVV.